These 30 T cell receptor beta chains came from one sample sequenced in a study of TIL therapy for anti-PD-1-resistant metastatic lung cancer. Time point in this sample: pre-treatment sample, taken before nivolumab and TIL therapy. Tumor tissue came from excised metastases, mostly pleural nodules or supraclavicular lymph nodes. Sequencing used immunoSEQ v3. Assay: immunoSEQ multiplex PCR; the TCRdb copy retains only in-frame clones and omits some. The table includes some 90,000 clones, about two thirds detected once. This specimen was tumor tissue, taken at baseline. These receptors were obtained from a person aged 25 to 80 with non-small cell lung cancer.

This rearrangement joins TRBV19 to TRBJ2-2, with D maybe TRBD1 (5 bases). Germline V gene data show CDR1 as LNHDA and CDR2 as SQIVND (reference sequence). The CDR3 runs 14 residues. The V gene lost 5 bases and the J gene lost 2 bases, with 9 bases spanning the gap. The CDR3 loop reads CASSGAVNTGELFF. The CDR3 DNA follows: TGTGCCAGTAGTGGGGCTGTCAACACCGGGGAGCTGTTTTTT. Variable domain in full (rest from reference TRBV19 and TRBJ2-2): DGGITQSPKYLFRKEGQNVTLSCEQNLNHDAMYWYRQDPGQGLRLIYYSQIVNDFQKGDIAEGYSVSREKKESFPLTVTSAQKNPTAFYLCASSGAVNTGELFFGEGSRLTVL.

This clone was counted only a few times. The rearrangement uses TRBV10-1 and TRBJ1-1, with D possibly matching TRBD1 (6 bases). Germline-derived CDR1 and CDR2 are WNHNN and SYGVQD (reference sequence). CDR3 length equals 13 residues. The V and J ends lost 6 bases and 2 bases respectively, with 10 bases between them. CDR3 coding DNA: TGCGCCAGCAGCGGGACAACCAACACTGAAGCTTTCTTT. Its protein is CASSGTTNTEAFF.

The chain uses TRBV4-3 and TRBJ2-7, with 14 nucleotides matching TRBD2. The CDR3 consists of 18 residues. V lost 0 bases and J lost 5; bases outside the gene matches: 9. The germline V gene has CDR1 LGHNA and CDR2 YSLEER. CDR3 sequence: CASSQDGTSGSAGNEQYF. Written as DNA, the CDR3 is TGCGCCAGCAGCCAAGACGGGACTAGCGGGAGCGCCGGGAACGAGCAGTACTTC.

This clone was seen more than once but under ten times. The chain has TRBV10-2 and TRBJ2-1, with 11 nucleotides matching TRBD2. V shed 6 bases and J 0 bases; nucleotides not matched to a gene: 1. The CDR3 sequence is 15 residues long. From germline, CDR1 is WSHSY and CDR2 SAAADI. CDR3 protein: CASRTSGVSYNEQFF. The CDR3 DNA reads as TGCGCCAGCAGGACTAGCGGGGTCTCCTACAATGAGCAGTTCTTC.

The V call is TRBV9, the J call TRBJ1-5, with TRBD1 matching over 9 bases. There are 20 residues in the CDR3. Germline CDR1 reads SGDLS; CDR2 reads YYNGEE. J was trimmed by 2 bases and V by 7 bases; bases with no gene match: 22. CDR3 sequence reads: CASYPPRDRAGGPCNQPQHF. The CDR3 DNA follows: TGTGCCAGCTACCCCCCCAGGGACAGGGCGGGTGGTCCTTGCAATCAGCCCCAGCATTTT.

The V call is TRBV5-4, the J call TRBJ2-3; tentative D call: TRBD2 (5 bases). The CDR3 length is 15 residues. V was trimmed by 3 bases and J by 6 bases, leaving 17 bases between them. Germline CDR1 is SGHNT and CDR2 is YYREEE (reference sequence). The CDR3 is CASSSLSGLADTQYF. The CDR3 DNA reads TGTGCCAGCAGCTCGCTTTCGGGGTTGGCGGATACGCAGTATTTT.

The V gene is TRBV5-1, the J gene TRBJ1-6; D is possibly TRBD1 (5 bases). Deletions cut 0 bases from V and 5 bases from J, with 9 bases between. Germline CDR1 and CDR2: SGHRS and YFSETQ. The CDR3 has 15 residues. CDR3 protein: CASSLEGAHNSPLHF. In nucleotides, the CDR3 is TGCGCCAGCAGCTTGGAAGGGGCGCATAATTCACCCCTCCACTTT.

The chain combines TRBV28 with TRBJ2-3; D is possibly TRBD1 (6 bases). Germline CDR1 and CDR2: MDHEN and SYDVKM. The CDR3 runs 16 residues. V shed 3 bases and J shed 4 bases, with 17 bases lying between them. CDR3 amino acids: CASSFGEFGQPDTQYF. For the CDR3, the DNA is TGTGCCAGCAGTTTCGGGGAATTCGGACAGCCAGATACGCAGTATTTT.

The chain recombines TRBV9 with TRBJ1-2; the match to TRBD1 covers 7 bases. Germline lookup yields CDR1 SGDLS and CDR2 YYNGEE. This CDR3 contains 17 residues. V trimming: 0 bases; J trimming: 0 bases; junction bases outside the gene matches: 8. The CDR3: CASSVGQGGAPNYGYTF. In nucleotides, the CDR3 is TGTGCCAGCAGCGTAGGACAGGGAGGAGCCCCTAACTATGGCTACACCTTC.

DNA for the CDR3: TGTGCCAGCAGCCAGAAGCAGGGTTTCCCTGAAGCTTTCTTT. This sequence encodes CASSQKQGFPEAFF. The genes are TRBV3-1 (or the pseudogene TRBV3-2) and TRBJ1-1; D is possibly TRBD1 (5 bases). V was trimmed by 3 bases and J by 6 bases, leaving 14 bases between them. The CDR3 spans 14 residues. Germline lookup yields CDR1 LGHDT and CDR2 YNNKEL (reference sequence).

This clone has just one count. The chain recombines TRBV7-2 with TRBJ2-6, with D unclear. Germline V gene lookup returns CDR1 SGHTA and CDR2 FQGNSA. The CDR3 sequence is 14 residues long. V dropped 4 bases and J dropped 0 bases, with 4 bases sitting between them. The CDR3 coding sequence is TGTGCCAGCAGCTACCGCTCTGGGGCCAACGTCCTGACTTTC. This sequence encodes CASSYRSGANVLTF.

This clone was recorded only once. The V and J genes are TRBV19 and TRBJ1-5; TRBD1 agrees at 10 bases. V dropped 5 bases and J dropped 5; count of bases not matched to a gene: 6. The CDR3 sequence is 15 residues long. Germline V gene data show CDR1 as LNHDA and CDR2 as SQIVND (reference sequence). Here the CDR3 reads CASSPRQGADQPQHF. Here the CDR3 DNA reads TGTGCCAGTAGTCCGCGACAGGGGGCCGATCAGCCCCAGCATTTT.

The chain carries TRBV11-2 and TRBJ2-1, with 7 bases aligning to TRBD1. V shed 5 bases, J shed 13 bases, and the junction held 8 bases outside the gene matches. Per the germline V gene, CDR1 is SGHAT and CDR2 is FQNNGV. The CDR3 covers 12 residues. The chain's CDR3 is CASSTDRDSQFF. The CDR3 DNA sequence: TGTGCCAGCAGCACTGACCGGGACAGTCAGTTCTTC. Drawing the rest from reference TRBV11-2 and TRBJ2-1, the complete variable domain is EAGVAQSPRYKIIEKRQSVAFWCNPISGHATLYWYQQILGQGPKLLIQFQNNGVVDDSQLPKDRFSAERLKGVDSTLKIQPAKLEDSAVYLCASSTDRDSQFFGPGTRLTVL.

The chain recombines TRBV9 with TRBJ1-2; D remains ambiguous. With 0 bases removed from V and 10 bases from J, the gap between germline ends came to 13 bases. This CDR3 is built from 13 residues. The V gene's germline CDR1 is SGDLS and CDR2 YYNGEE. CDR3 protein: CASSVGGQLTYTF. The CDR3 DNA sequence: TGTGCCAGCAGCGTAGGAGGTCAGTTGACCTACACCTTC.

J is TRBJ1-4 and V is TRBV7-2, with 9 nucleotides matching TRBD1. J was trimmed by 7 bases and V by 2 bases; bases with no gene match: 5. CDR1 is SGHTA and CDR2 is FQGNSA in the germline V gene. The CDR3 is 15 residues long. The CDR3 protein is CASSLTTGGFEKLFF. The CDR3 DNA reads as TGTGCCAGCAGCTTAACGACAGGGGGTTTTGAAAAACTGTTTTTT.

This clone has a single count. This rearrangement joins TRBV4-2 to TRBJ2-3; D may be TRBD1 (6 bases). The V gene's germline CDR1 is LGHNA and CDR2 YNFKEQ. This CDR3 contains 15 residues. V shed 3 bases and J shed 2 bases, with 12 bases lying between them. This chain's CDR3 is CASSQRGSITDTQYF. For the CDR3, the DNA is TGTGCCAGCAGCCAGAGGGGGTCAATCACAGATACGCAGTATTTT.

Concerning this clone itself: Compared with germline, one end of the junction differs, possibly owing to a read error. The chain is built from TRBV11-2 and TRBJ2-7; 8 nucleotides match TRBD2. The CDR3 runs to 12 residues. The germline V gene has CDR1 SGHAT and CDR2 FQNNGV. CDR3 sequence reads: CTSTLKGGLEYF. In DNA, the CDR3 is TGTACCAGCACCCTGAAAGGGGGACTAGAGTACTTC.

The CDR3 sequence: CASSLKGKTAPAYEQYF. The CDR3 DNA is TGTGCCAGTAGTCTCAAGGGGAAGACGGCACCCGCCTACGAGCAGTACTTC. The rearrangement uses TRBV19 and TRBJ2-7, with D possibly matching TRBD1 (5 bases). There are 17 residues in the CDR3. CDR1 is LNHDA, CDR2 SQIVND, per germline (reference sequence). Trimming cost V 5 bases and J 2 bases, with 22 bases left between them. The entire variable domain, with the rest obtained from reference TRBV19 and TRBJ2-7, is as follows: DGGITQSPKYLFRKEGQNVTLSCEQNLNHDAMYWYRQDPGQGLRLIYYSQIVNDFQKGDIAEGYSVSREKKESFPLTVTSAQKNPTAFYLCASSLKGKTAPAYEQYFGPGTRLTVT.

This sequence joins TRBV5-1 and TRBJ2-3; perhaps TRBD2 as D (7 bases). Germline CDR1 SGHRS, CDR2 YFSETQ. This CDR3 has 15 amino acids. Trimming removed 3 bases at V and 4 bases at J, with 15 bases between. This CDR3 reads CASSWGGKGSDTQYF. The CDR3 region has the DNA TGCGCCAGCAGCTGGGGGGGCAAAGGCTCAGATACGCAGTATTTT.

A note on this clone: The sample contains more than one DNA sequence encoding this CDR3. The gene calls are TRBV5-6 and TRBJ1-3; D uncertain. The length of the CDR3 is 13 residues. Germline values: CDR1 SGHDT, CDR2 YYEEEE. The V and J ends lost 1 base and 4 bases respectively, with 6 bases between them. This CDR3 is CASSLTAGNTIYF. The CDR3 DNA is TGTGCCAGCAGCTTGACAGCAGGAAACACCATATATTTT.

This chain joins TRBV5-4 and TRBJ2-7, with TRBD1 matching over 9 bases. The trim removed 4 bases at V and 4 bases at J, leaving 9 bases unmatched. The CDR3 runs to 15 residues. CDR1 is SGHNT and CDR2 is YYREEE in the germline V gene (reference sequence). The CDR3 nucleotides read TGTGCCAGCAGCCGAACGTATGGGACAGGGTACGAGCAGTACTTC. Encoded protein: CASSRTYGTGYEQYF.

The chain links TRBV7-2 to TRBJ2-5; D not resolved. The CDR3 extends over 15 amino acids. The V gene lost 5 bases and the J gene lost 4 bases, with 17 bases spanning the gap. From germline, CDR1 is SGHTA and CDR2 FQGNSA. The CDR3 is CASSRILSQTETQYF. CDR3 nucleotides: TGTGCCAGCAGCCGGATCTTATCTCAAACAGAGACCCAGTACTTC. Together with reference TRBV7-2 and TRBJ2-5, the CDR3 gives the full variable domain: GAGVSQSPSNKVTEKGKDVELRCDPISGHTALYWYRQSLGQGLEFLIYFQGNSAPDKSGLPSDRFSAERTGGSVSTLTIQRTQQEDSAVYLCASSRILSQTETQYFGPGTRLLVL.

The rearrangement uses TRBV6-2 or TRBV6-3 and TRBJ2-1, with unresolved D. V lost 0 bases and J lost 6, with 6 bases in between. The length of the CDR3 is 13 residues. The germline V gene has CDR1 MNHEY and CDR2 SVGEGT. The CDR3 reads CASSYSTLNEQFF. The CDR3 DNA follows: TGTGCCAGCAGTTACTCGACCCTCAATGAGCAGTTCTTC.

This chain connects TRBV7-9 to TRBJ2-5, with 7 bases fitting TRBD2. The CDR3 is made up of 16 amino acids. V lost 5 bases to trimming and J lost 2 bases; unmatched junction nucleotides: 11. The V gene's germline CDR1 is SEHNR and CDR2 FQNEAQ (reference sequence). CDR3: CASSPKGAGRQETQYF. As DNA, the CDR3 is TGTGCCAGCAGCCCTAAGGGAGCGGGGAGACAAGAGACCCAGTACTTC. The full variable domain, rest sourced from reference TRBV7-9 and TRBJ2-5, is DTGVSQNPRHKITKRGQNVTFRCDPISEHNRLYWYRQTLGQGPEFLTYFQNEAQLEKSRLLSDRFSAERPKGSFSTLEIQRTEQGDSAMYLCASSPKGAGRQETQYFGPGTRLLVL.

This clone was seen only a few times. The CDR3 loop is CASSARDSYEQYF. DNA of the CDR3: TGCGCCAGCAGCGCCCGGGACAGCTACGAGCAGTACTTC. The chain couples TRBV5-1 to TRBJ2-7; TRBD1 matches at 7 bases. The germline V gene encodes CDR1 SGHRS and CDR2 YFSETQ. J gave up 3 bases and V 4 bases, and 4 bases lay outside the gene matches. This CDR3 contains 13 residues.

This clone was observed once. The chain recombines TRBV7-3 with TRBJ1-2; weak D call: TRBD1 (5 bases). The CDR3 is 16 amino acids. CDR1 and CDR2 (germline): SGHTA, FQGTGA. Trimming pared 1 base from V and 6 bases from J, leaving 18 bases between. CDR3 in amino acids: CASSLSGGTVNDGYTF. CDR3 in DNA: TGTGCCAGCAGCTTAAGTGGGGGGACGGTAAATGATGGCTACACCTTC.

This clone came up a few times. This chain joins TRBV5-1 and TRBJ2-3; 15 bases agree with TRBD2. Germline trimming cut 2 bases from V and 0 bases from J; bases unmatched to any gene: 16. CDR1 and CDR2 (germline): SGHRS, YFSETQ. The CDR3 extends over 22 amino acids. The chain's CDR3 is CASSLLVAGRTSGRASTDTQYF. Written as DNA, the CDR3 is TGCGCCAGCAGCTTACTAGTAGCCGGCCGGACTAGCGGGAGGGCTAGCACAGATACGCAGTATTTT.

The chain is built from TRBV5-1 and TRBJ2-2; 10 bases are a match to TRBD1. Germline V gene lookup returns CDR1 SGHRS and CDR2 YFSETQ. Trimming at V came to 3 bases and at J to 6 bases, leaving 5 bases not matched to a gene. This CDR3 is 15 amino acids long. Written as DNA, the CDR3 is TGCGCCAGCAGCTCCAGACAGGGGGCGGCCGGGGAGCTGTTTTTT. Amino acids: CASSSRQGAAGELFF.

The chain recombines TRBV9 with TRBJ2-7; TRBD2 might be the D (6 bases). Trimming cost V 0 bases and J 6 bases, with 10 bases left between them. Germline V gives CDR1 SGDLS, CDR2 YYNGEE. The CDR3 covers 13 residues. The CDR3 loop is CASSVDGGSEQYF. In nucleotides, the CDR3 is TGTGCCAGCAGCGTAGATGGAGGGAGCGAGCAGTACTTC.

As for this clone: At one boundary the junction diverges from the germline segment, which might be a read error. The rearrangement joins TRBV11-2 to TRBJ2-5; 7 bases map to TRBD2. The germline V gene encodes CDR1 SGHAT and CDR2 FQNNGV. This CDR3 contains 17 residues. The CDR3 reads CASSLVSGTLWGEIQYF. DNA for the CDR3: TGTGCCAGCAGCTTAGTCAGCGGGACCCTTTGGGGAGAGATCCAGTACTTC.